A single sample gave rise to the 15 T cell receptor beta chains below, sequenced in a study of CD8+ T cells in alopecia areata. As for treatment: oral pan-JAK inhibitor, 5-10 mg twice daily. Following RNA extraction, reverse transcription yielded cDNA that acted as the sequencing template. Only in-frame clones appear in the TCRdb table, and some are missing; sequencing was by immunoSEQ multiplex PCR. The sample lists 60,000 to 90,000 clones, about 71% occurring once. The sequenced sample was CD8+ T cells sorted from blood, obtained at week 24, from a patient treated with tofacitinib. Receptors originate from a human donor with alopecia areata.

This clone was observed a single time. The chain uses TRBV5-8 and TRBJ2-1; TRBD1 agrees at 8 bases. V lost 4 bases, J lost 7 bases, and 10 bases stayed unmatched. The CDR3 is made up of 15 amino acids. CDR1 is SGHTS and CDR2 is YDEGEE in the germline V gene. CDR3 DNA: TGTGCCAGCAGCAAAAGATGGACAGGGAGGAATGAGCAGTTCTTC. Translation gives CASSKRWTGRNEQFF.

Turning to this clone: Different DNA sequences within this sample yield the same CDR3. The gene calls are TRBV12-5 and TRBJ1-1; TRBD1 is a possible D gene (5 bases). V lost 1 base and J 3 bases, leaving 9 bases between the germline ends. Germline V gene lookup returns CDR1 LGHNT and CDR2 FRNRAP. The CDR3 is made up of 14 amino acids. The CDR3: CASGLGLGDTEAFF. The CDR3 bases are TGTGCTAGTGGTTTGGGGTTGGGGGACACTGAAGCTTTCTTT.

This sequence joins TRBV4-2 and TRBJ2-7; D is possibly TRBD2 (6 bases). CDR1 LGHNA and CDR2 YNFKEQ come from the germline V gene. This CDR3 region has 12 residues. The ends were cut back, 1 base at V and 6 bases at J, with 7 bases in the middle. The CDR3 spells CASSQVSGEQYF. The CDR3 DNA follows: TGTGCCAGCAGCCAAGTTAGCGGCGAGCAGTACTTC.

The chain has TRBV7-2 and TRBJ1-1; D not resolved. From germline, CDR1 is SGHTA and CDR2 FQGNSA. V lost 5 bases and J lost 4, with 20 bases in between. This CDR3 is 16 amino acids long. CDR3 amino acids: CASSPVWGFLGTEAFF. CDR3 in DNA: TGTGCCAGCAGCCCGGTATGGGGTTTTCTGGGCACTGAAGCTTTCTTT.

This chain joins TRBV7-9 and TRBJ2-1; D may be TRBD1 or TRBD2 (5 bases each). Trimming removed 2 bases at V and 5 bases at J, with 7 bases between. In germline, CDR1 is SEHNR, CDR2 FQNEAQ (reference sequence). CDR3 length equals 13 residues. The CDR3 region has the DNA TGTGCCAGCAGCTTATTGGGGGACAATGAGCAGTTCTTC. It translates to CASSLLGDNEQFF.

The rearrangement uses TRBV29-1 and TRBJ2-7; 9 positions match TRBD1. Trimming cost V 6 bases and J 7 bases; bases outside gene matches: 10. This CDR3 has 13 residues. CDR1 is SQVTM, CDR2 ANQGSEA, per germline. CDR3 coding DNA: TGCAGCGTCGCCACGGGACAGGGCCGTGAGCAGTACTTC. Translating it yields CSVATGQGREQYF.

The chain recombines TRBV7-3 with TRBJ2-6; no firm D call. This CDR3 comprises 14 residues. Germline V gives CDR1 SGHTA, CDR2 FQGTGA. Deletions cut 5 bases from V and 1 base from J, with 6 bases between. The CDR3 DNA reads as TGTGCCAGCAGCGACCCTTCTGGGGCCAACGTCCTGACTTTC. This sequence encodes CASSDPSGANVLTF.

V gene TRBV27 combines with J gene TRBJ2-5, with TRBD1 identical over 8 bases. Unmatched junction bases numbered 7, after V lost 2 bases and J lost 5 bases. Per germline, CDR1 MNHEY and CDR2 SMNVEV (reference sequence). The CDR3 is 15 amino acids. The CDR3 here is CASSLGAGGLETQYF. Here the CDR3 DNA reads TGTGCCAGCAGTTTAGGGGCAGGGGGCTTGGAGACCCAGTACTTC.

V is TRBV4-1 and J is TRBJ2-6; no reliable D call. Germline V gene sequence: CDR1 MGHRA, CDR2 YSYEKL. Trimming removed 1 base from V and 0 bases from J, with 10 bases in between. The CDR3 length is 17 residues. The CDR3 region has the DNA TGCGCCAGCAGCCAAGTAGGGCGGTCCTCTGGGGCCAACGTCCTGACTTTC. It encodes CASSQVGRSSGANVLTF.

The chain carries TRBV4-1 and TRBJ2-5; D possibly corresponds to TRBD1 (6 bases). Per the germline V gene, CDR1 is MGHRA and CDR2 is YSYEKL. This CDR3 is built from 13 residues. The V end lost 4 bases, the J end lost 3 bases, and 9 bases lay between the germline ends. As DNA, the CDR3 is TGCGCCAGCAGCCCGAAGGGGGAAGAGACCCAGTACTTC. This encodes CASSPKGEETQYF.

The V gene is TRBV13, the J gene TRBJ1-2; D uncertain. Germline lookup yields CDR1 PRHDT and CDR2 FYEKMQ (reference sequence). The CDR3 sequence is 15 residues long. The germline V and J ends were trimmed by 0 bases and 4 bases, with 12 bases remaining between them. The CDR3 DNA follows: TGTGCCAGCAGCTTAGGTGGCGGGAACCTCTATGGCTACACCTTC. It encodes CASSLGGGNLYGYTF.

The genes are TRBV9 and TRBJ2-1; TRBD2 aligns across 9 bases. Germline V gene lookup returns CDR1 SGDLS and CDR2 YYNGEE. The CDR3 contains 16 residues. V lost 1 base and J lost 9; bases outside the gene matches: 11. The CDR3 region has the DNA TGTGCCAGCAGCGTACGTCCTCGCGGGGGGGCCAGTGAGCAGTTCTTC. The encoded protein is CASSVRPRGGASEQFF.

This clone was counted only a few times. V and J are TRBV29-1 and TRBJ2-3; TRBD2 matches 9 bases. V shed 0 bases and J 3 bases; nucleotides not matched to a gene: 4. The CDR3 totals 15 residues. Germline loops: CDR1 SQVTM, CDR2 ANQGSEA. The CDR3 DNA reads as TGCAGCGTTGAAGATGGCGCGGGAGGGACAGATACGCAGTATTTT. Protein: CSVEDGAGGTDTQYF.

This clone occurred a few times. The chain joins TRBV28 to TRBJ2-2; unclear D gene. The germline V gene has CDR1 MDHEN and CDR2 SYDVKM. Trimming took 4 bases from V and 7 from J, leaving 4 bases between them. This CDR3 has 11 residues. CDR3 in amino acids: CASSSNGELFF. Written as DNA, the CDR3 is TGTGCCAGCAGTTCTAACGGGGAGCTGTTTTTT.

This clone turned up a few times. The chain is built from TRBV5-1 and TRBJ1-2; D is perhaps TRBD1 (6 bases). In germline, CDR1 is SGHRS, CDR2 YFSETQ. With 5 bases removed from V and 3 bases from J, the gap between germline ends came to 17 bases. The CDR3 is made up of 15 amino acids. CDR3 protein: CASSRRQAGDYGYTF. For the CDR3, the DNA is TGCGCCAGCAGTAGAAGACAGGCCGGCGACTATGGCTACACCTTC.